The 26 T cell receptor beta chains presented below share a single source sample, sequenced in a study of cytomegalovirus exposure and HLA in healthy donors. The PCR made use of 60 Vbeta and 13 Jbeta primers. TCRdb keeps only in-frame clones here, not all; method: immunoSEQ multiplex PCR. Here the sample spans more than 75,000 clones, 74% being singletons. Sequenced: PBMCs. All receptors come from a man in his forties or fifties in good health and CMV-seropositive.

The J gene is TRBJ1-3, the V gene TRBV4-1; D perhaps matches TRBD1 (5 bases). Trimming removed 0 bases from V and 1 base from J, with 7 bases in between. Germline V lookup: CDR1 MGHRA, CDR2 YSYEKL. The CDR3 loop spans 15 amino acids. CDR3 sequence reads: CASSQDQGSGNTIYF. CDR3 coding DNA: TGCGCCAGCAGCCAAGATCAGGGATCTGGAAACACCATATATTTT.

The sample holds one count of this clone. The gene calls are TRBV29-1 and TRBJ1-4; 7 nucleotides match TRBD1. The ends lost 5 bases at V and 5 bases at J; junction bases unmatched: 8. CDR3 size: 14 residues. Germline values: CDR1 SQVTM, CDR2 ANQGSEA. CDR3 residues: CSVTQTGTNEKLFF. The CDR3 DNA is TGCAGCGTTACCCAGACAGGGACGAATGAAAAACTGTTTTTT.

CDR3: CASRGDSLGEKLFF. In DNA, the CDR3 is TGTGCCAGCAGGGGGGACAGTCTAGGAGAAAAACTGTTTTTT. The chain combines TRBV2 with TRBJ1-4; TRBD1 aligns across 7 bases. The CDR3 totals 14 residues. V gave up 6 bases and J gave up 8 bases; unmatched junction bases: 9. CDR1 and CDR2 (germline): SNHLY, FYNNEI.

CDR3 nucleotides: TGCGCCAGCAGCCGCCTCGGAGGCCTAGCGGGAGGATCCCCCGGGGAGCTGTTTTTT. Protein sequence: CASSRLGGLAGGSPGELFF. The rearrangement links TRBV4-1 to TRBJ2-2, with 11 bases fitting TRBD2. Germline V gene data show CDR1 as MGHRA and CDR2 as YSYEKL. V trimming: 4 bases; J trimming: 6 bases; junction bases outside the gene matches: 16. The CDR3 runs to 19 residues.

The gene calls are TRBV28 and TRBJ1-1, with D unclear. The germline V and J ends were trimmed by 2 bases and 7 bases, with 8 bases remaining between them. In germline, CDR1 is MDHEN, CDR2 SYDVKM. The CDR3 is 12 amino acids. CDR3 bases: TGTGCCAGCAGTTTACCCCAGGATGAAGCTTTCTTT. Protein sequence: CASSLPQDEAFF.

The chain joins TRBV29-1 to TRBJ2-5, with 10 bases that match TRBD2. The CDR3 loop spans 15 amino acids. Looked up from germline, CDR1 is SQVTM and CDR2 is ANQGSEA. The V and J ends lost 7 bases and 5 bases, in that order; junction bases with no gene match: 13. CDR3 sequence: CSATDQSGRAETQYF. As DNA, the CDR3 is TGCAGCGCAACTGACCAGAGCGGGAGGGCGGAGACCCAGTACTTC.

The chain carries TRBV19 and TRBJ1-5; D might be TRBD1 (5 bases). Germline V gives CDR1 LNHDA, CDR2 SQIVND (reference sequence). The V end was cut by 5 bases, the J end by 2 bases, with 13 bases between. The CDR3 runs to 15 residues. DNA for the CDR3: TGTGCCAGTAGTCGGGGGTTTTCTGGCAATCAGCCCCAGCATTTT. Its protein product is CASSRGFSGNQPQHF.

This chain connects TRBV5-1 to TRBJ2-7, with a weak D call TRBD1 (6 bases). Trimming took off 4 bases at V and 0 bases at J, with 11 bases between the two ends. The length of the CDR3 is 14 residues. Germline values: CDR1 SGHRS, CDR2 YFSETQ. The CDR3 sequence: CASSPDSPSYEQYF. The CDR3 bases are TGCGCCAGCAGCCCGGACAGCCCCTCCTACGAGCAGTACTTC.

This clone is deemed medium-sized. The CDR3 nucleotides are TGTGCCAGCAGTTCGTCCGAGACAGGGGCCTACGAGCAGTACTTC. It yields the protein CASSSSETGAYEQYF. This rearrangement joins TRBV6-5 to TRBJ2-7, with TRBD1 identical over 8 bases. This CDR3 has 15 residues. Germline CDR1 reads MNHEY; CDR2 reads SVGAGI. With V trimmed by 4 bases and J by 2 bases, 7 bases remained unmatched.

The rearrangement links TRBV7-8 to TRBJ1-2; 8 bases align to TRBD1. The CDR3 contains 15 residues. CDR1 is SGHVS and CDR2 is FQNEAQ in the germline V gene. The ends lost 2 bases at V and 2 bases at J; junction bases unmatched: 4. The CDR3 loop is CASSLQGALNYGYTF. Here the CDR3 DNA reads TGTGCCAGCAGCTTACAGGGGGCTTTAAACTATGGCTACACCTTC. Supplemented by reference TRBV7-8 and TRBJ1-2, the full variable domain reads GAGVSQSPRYKVAKRGQDVALRCDPISGHVSLFWYQQALGQGPEFLTYFQNEAQLDKSGLPSDRFFAERPEGSVSTLKIQRTQQEDSAVYLCASSLQGALNYGYTFGSGTRLTVV.

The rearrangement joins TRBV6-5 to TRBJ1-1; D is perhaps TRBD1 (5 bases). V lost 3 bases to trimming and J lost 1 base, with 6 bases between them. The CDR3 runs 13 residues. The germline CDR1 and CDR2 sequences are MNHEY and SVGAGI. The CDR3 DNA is TGTGCCAGCAGTTATACAGGGAACACTGAAGCTTTCTTT. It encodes CASSYTGNTEAFF.

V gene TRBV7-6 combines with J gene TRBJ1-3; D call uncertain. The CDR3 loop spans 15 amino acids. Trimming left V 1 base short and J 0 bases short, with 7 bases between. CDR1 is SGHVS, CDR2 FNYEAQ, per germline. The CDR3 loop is CASSLGLNSGNTIYF. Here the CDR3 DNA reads TGTGCCAGCAGCTTAGGCCTAAACTCTGGAAACACCATATATTTT.

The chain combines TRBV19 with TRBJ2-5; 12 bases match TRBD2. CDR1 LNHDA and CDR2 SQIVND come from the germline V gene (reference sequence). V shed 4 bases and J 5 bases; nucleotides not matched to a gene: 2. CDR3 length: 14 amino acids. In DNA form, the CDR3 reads TGTGCCAGTAGTAACGGACTAGCGGGGGAGACCCAGTACTTC. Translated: CASSNGLAGETQYF.

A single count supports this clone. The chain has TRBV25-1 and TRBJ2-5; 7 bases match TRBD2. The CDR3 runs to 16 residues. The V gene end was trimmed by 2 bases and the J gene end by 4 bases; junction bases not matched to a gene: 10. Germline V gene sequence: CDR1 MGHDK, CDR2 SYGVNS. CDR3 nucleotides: TGTGCCAGCAGTGAAATCAGGAGAGGGGAGGGAGAGACCCAGTACTTC. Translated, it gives CASSEIRRGEGETQYF.

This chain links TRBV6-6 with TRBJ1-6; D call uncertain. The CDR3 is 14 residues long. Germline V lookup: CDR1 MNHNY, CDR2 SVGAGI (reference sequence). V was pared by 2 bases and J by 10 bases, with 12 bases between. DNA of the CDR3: TGTGCCAGCAGTTACGGTTCGAGAGGATCACCCCTCCACTTT. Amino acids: CASSYGSRGSPLHF.

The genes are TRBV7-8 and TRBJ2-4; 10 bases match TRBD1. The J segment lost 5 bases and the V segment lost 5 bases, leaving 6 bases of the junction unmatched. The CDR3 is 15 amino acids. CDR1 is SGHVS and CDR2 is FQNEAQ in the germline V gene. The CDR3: CASSPLTGGQNIQYF. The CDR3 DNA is TGTGCCAGCAGCCCCTTGACAGGGGGCCAAAACATTCAGTACTTC. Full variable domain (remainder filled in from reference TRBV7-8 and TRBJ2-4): GAGVSQSPRYKVAKRGQDVALRCDPISGHVSLFWYQQALGQGPEFLTYFQNEAQLDKSGLPSDRFFAERPEGSVSTLKIQRTQQEDSAVYLCASSPLTGGQNIQYFGAGTRLSVL.

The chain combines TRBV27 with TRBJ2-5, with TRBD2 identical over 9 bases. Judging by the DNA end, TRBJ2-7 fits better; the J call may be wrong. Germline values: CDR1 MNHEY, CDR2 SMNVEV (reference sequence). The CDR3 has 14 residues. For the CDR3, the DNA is TGTGCCAGCAGTCCAGGGACTAGCAGCTACGAGCAGTACTTC. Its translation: CASSPGTSSYEQYF.

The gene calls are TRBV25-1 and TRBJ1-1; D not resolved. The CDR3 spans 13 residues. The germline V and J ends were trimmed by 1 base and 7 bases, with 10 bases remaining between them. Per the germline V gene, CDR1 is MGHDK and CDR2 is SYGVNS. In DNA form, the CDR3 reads TGTGCCAGCAGTGAATCCGTGGCATATGAAGCTTTCTTT. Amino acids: CASSESVAYEAFF.

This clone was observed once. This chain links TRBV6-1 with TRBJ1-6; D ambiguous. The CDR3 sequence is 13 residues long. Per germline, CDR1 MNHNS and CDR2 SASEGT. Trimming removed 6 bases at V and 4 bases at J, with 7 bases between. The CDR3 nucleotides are TGTGCCAGCAGATTAGAGTATAATTCACCCCTCCACTTT. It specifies CASRLEYNSPLHF.

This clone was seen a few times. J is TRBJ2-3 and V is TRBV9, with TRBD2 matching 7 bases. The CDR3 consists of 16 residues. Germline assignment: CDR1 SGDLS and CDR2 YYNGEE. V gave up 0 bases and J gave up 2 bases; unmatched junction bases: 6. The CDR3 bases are TGTGCCAGCAGCGTAGTGGCTAGCGGCCACACAGATACGCAGTATTTT. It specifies CASSVVASGHTDTQYF.

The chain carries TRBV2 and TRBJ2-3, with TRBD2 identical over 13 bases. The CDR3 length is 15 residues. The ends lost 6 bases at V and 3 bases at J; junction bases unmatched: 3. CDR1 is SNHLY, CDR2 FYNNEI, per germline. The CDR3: CASRQTSGRTDTQYF. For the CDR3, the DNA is TGTGCCAGCAGGCAGACTAGCGGGAGGACAGATACGCAGTATTTT.

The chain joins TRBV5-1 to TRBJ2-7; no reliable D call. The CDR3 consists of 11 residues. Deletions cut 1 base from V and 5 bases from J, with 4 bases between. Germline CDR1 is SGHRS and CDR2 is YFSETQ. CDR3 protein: CASSLTDEQYF. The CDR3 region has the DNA TGCGCCAGCAGCTTGACGGACGAGCAGTACTTC.

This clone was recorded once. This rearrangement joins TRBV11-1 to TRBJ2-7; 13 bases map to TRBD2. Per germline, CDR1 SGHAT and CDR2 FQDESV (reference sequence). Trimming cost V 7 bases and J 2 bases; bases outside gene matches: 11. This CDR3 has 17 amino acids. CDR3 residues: CASTLEGTSGTPYEQYF. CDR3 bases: TGTGCCAGCACCCTAGAGGGGACTAGCGGGACGCCCTACGAGCAGTACTTC.

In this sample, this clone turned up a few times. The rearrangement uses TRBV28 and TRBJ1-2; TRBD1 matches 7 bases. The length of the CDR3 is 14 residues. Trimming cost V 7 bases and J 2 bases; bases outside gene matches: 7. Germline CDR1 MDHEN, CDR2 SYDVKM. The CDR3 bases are TGTGCCAGCATCACCGGGGGACAGAACTATGGCTACACCTTC. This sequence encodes CASITGGQNYGYTF.

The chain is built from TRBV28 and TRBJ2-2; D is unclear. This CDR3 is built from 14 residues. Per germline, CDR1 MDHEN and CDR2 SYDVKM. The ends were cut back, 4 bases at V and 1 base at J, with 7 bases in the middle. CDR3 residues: CASSYYKNTGELFF. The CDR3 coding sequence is TGTGCCAGCAGTTACTACAAGAACACCGGGGAGCTGTTTTTT.

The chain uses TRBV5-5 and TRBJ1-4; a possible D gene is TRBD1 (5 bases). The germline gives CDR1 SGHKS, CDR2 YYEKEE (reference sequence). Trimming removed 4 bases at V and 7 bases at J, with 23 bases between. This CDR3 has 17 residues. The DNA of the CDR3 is TGTGCCAGCAGCCTCCTCTTCCAGGGCCGGGCTTTTGAAAAACTGTTTTTT. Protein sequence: CASSLLFQGRAFEKLFF.